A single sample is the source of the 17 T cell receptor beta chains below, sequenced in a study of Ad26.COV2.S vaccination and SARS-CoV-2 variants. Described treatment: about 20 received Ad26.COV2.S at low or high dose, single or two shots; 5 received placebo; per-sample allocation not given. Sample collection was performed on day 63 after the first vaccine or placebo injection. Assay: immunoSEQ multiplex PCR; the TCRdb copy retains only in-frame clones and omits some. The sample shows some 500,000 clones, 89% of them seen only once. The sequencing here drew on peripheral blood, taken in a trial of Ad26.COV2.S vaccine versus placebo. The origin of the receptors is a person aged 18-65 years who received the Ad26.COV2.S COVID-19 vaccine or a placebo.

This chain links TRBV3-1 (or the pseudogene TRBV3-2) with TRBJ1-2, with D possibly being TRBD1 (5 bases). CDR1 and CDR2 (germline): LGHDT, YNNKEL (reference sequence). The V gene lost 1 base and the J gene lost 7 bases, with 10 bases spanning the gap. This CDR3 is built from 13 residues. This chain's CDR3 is CASSQGGFTGYTF. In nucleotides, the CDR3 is TGTGCCAGCAGCCAAGGGGGGTTCACTGGCTACACCTTC.

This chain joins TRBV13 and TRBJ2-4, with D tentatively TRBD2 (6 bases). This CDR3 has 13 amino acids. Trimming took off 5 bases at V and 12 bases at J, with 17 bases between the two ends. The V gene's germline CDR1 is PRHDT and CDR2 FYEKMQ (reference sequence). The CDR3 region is CASSPEGSSAQYF. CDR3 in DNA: TGTGCCAGCAGCCCGGAGGGGTCTAGCGCTCAGTACTTC.

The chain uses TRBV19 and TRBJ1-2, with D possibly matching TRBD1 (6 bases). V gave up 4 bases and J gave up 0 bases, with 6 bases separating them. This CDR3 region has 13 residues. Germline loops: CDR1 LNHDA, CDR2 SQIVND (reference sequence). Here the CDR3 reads CASSRDTNYGYTF. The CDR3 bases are TGTGCCAGTAGTAGGGACACTAACTATGGCTACACCTTC. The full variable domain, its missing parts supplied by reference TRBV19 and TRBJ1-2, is DGGITQSPKYLFRKEGQNVTLSCEQNLNHDAMYWYRQDPGQGLRLIYYSQIVNDFQKGDIAEGYSVSREKKESFPLTVTSAQKNPTAFYLCASSRDTNYGYTFGSGTRLTVV.

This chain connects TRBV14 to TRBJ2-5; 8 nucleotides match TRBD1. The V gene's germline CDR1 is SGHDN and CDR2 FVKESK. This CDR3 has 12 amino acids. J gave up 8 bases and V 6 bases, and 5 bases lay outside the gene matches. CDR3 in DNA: TGTGCCAGCAGTCGGACAGGGTACACCCAGTACTTC. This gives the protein CASSRTGYTQYF.

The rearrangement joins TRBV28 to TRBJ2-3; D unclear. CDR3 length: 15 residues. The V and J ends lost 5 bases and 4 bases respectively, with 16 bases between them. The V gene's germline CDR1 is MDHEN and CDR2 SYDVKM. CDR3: CASSPPRSEADTQYF. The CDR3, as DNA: TGTGCCAGCAGTCCCCCCCGGAGCGAGGCAGATACGCAGTATTTT.

The CDR3 loop reads CATKGLYTDTQYF. For the CDR3, the DNA is TGTGCCACCAAGGGACTTTACACAGATACGCAGTATTTT. The rearrangement uses TRBV24-1 and TRBJ2-3; the D gene is possibly TRBD2 (6 bases). The CDR3 totals 13 residues. V lost 8 bases, J lost 2 bases, and 10 bases lay in between. Germline CDR1 is KGHDR and CDR2 is SFDVKD.

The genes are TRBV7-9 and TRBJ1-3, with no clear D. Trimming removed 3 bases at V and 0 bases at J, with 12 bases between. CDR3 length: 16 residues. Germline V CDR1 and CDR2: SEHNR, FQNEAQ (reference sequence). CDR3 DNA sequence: TGTGCCAGCAGCTTTTTCCGAGATCCCTCTGGAAACACCATATATTTT. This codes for CASSFFRDPSGNTIYF.

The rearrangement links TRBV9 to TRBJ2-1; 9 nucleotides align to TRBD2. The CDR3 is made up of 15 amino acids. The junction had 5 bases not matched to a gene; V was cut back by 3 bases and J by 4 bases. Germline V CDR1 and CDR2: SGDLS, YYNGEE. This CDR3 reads CASSALSGRYNEQFF. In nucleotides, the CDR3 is TGTGCCAGCAGCGCCCTTAGCGGGAGATACAATGAGCAGTTCTTC.

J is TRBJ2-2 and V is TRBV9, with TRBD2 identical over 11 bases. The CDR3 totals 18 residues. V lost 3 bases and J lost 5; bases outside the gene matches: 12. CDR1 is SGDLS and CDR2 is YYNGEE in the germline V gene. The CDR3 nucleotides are TGTGCCAGCAGCGCTCGAATGACTAGCGGGGCGAGGACCGGGGAGCTGTTTTTT. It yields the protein CASSARMTSGARTGELFF.

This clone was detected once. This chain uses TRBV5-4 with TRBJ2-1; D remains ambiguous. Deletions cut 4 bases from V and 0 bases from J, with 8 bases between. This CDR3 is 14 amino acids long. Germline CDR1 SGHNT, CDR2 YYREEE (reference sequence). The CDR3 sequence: CASSGVSSYNEQFF. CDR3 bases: TGTGCCAGCAGCGGGGTAAGCTCCTACAATGAGCAGTTCTTC.

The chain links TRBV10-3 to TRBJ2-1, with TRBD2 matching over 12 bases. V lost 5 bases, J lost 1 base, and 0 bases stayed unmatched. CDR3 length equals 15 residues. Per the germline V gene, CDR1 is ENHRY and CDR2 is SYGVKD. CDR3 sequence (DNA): TGTGCCATCAGTACTAGCGGGGGGTCCTACAATGAGCAGTTCTTC. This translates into CAISTSGGSYNEQFF.

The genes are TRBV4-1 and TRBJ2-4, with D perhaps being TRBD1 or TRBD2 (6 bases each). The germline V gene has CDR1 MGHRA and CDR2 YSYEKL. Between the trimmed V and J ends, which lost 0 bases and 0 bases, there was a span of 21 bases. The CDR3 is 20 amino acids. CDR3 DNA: TGCGCCAGCAGCCAAGATAGGGGTACTGGGGGGCGGGGAGCCAAAAACATTCAGTACTTC. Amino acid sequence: CASSQDRGTGGRGAKNIQYF.

The CDR3 DNA sequence: TGTGCCAGCACCACAACGCACTACACTGAAGCTTTCTTT. This encodes CASTTTHYTEAFF. The chain combines TRBV12-3 or TRBV12-4 with TRBJ1-1; D uncertain. The CDR3 sequence is 13 residues long. V was cut by 7 bases and J by 3 bases, with 12 bases left in between.

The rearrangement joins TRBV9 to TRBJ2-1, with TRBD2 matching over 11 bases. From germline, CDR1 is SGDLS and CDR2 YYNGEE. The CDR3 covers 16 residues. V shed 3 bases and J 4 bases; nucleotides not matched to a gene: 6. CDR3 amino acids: CASSERLAGPYNEQFF. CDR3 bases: TGTGCCAGCAGCGAGAGACTAGCGGGACCATACAATGAGCAGTTCTTC.

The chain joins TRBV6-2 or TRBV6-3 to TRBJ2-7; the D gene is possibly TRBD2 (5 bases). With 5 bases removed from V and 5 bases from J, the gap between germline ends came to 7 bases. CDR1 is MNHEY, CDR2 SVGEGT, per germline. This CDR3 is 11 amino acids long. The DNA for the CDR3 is TGTGCCAGCAGTCCCGGGGACGAGCAGTACTTC. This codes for CASSPGDEQYF.

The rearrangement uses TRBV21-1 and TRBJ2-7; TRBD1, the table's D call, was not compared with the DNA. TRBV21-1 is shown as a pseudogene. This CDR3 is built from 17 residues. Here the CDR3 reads CASSKAPRAGPRNEQYV. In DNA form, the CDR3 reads TGTGCCAGCAGCAAAGCCCCCCGGGCAGGGCCTAGAAACGAGCAGTACGTC.

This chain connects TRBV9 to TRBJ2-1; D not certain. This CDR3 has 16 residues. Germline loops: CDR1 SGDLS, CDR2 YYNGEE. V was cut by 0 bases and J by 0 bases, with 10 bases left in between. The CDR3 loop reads CASSVDPSSSYNEQFF. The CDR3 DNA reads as TGTGCCAGCAGCGTAGACCCGTCCAGCTCCTACAATGAGCAGTTCTTC.